This section outlines one TCR beta chain sequence together with its context. What it binds is unknown. The data were taken from a study of a mutant IDH1 vaccine in newly diagnosed glioma. Time point described: week 23, last vaccination. One vaccine dose held 300 ug of mutant IDH1 20-mer peptide and came with topical imiquimod. Findings of the study overall: Patients mounted vaccine-induced immune responses in about 92% of cases.

CDR1 and CDR2 (germline): MNHEY, SMNVEV (reference sequence). This CDR3 is built from 15 residues. Trimming shortened V by 3 bases and J by 2 bases, and 11 bases separated the two germline ends. Sequenced by immunoSEQ multiplex PCR; TCRdb stores in-frame clones only, minus some. Of approximately 37,000 clones listed, approximately 72% are singletons. The material sequenced was PBMCs, taken from a glioma patient whose treatment included an IDH1 peptide vaccine. The rearrangement links TRBV27 to TRBJ1-5; the D is unclear. This TCR derives from a man aged 45-60 years with glioma. For the CDR3, the DNA is TGTGCCAGCAGTTTGGACGCTAGGGGCAATCAGCCCCAGCATTTT. Translating it yields CASSLDARGNQPQHF.